This TCR beta chain is from a study of early T cells in non-severe SARS-CoV-2 infection. Study-level information: Alpha and beta chains were unpaired, from unsorted whole-blood bulk RNA. Study-level results: A preference for anti-spike CD8 responses marked VDJdb matching, which missed private and CD4 specificities.

This clonotype was detected only a few times. Antigen: not known. The length of the CDR3 is 15 residues. Trimming cost V 3 bases and J 6 bases, with 18 bases left between them. The V gene's germline CDR1 is LGHDT and CDR2 YNNKEL (reference sequence). Attachment of unique molecular identifiers was made to individual cDNA molecules. TCRdb reanalysed the 5' RACE reads using MiXCR and keeps one entry per CDR3 protein. The sample contains tens of thousands of distinct CDR3 sequences, about 6.3% of which appear only once. This sequence was found in an adult who was a healthcare worker with PCR-confirmed SARS-CoV-2 infection or an uninfected control (not recorded which). Material for sequencing was whole blood. The V gene is TRBV3-1, the J gene TRBJ2-7; D possibly corresponds to TRBD1 (6 bases). The CDR3 nucleotides are TGTGCCAGCAGCCACACAGGGAGTTGGGATCGCGAGCAGTACTTC. Encoded protein: CASSHTGSWDREQYF.